This T cell receptor beta chain was recorded in a study of cytomegalovirus exposure and HLA in healthy donors. The PCR had 60 Vbeta and 13 Jbeta primers. Measured with immunoSEQ multiplex PCR; TCRdb has only the in-frame clones, and not every one. Recorded for this sample: about 32,000 clones. V was clipped by 3 bases and J by 6 bases, with 9 bases between them. Germline CDR1 and CDR2: GTSNPN and SVGIG (reference sequence). The CDR3 runs to 11 residues. This chain connects TRBV30 to TRBJ2-7; D remains unclear. This TCR derives from a female donor in good health and CMV-seronegative. The sample comprised PBMCs. CDR3 DNA sequence: TGTGCCTGGAGAGCTCCTCTCGAGCAGTACTTC. Its translation: CAWRAPLEQYF.